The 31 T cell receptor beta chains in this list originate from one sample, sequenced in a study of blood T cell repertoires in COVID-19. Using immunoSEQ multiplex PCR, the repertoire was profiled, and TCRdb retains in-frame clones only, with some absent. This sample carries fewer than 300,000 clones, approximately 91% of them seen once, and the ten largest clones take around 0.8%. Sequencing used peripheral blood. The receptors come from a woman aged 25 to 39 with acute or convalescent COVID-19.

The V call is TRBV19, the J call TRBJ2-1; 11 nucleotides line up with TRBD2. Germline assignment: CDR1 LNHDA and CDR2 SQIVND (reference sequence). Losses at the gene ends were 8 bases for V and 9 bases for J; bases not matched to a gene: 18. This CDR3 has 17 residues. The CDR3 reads CASGPRRTSGYTIEQFF. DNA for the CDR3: TGTGCCAGTGGCCCCCGGAGGACTAGCGGGTACACGATTGAGCAGTTCTTC.

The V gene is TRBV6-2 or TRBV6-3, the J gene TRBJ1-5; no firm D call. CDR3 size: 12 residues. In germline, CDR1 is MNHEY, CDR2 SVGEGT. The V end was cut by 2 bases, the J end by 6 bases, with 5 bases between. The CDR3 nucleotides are TGTGCCAGCAGTTACCCCGGTCAGCCCCAGCATTTT. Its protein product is CASSYPGQPQHF.

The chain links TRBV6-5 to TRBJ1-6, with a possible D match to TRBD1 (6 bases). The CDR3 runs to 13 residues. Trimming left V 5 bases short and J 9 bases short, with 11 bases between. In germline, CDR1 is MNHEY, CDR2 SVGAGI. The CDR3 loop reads CASSQQGSSPLHF. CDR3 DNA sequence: TGTGCCAGCAGTCAACAGGGTTCTTCACCCCTCCACTTT.

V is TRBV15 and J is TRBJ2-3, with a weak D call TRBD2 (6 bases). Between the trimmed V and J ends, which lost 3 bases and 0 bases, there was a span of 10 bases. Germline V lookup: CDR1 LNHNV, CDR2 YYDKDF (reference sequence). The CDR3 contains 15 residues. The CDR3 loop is CATSRGGTSTDTQYF. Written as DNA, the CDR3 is TGTGCCACCAGCAGGGGCGGGACTAGCACAGATACGCAGTATTTT.

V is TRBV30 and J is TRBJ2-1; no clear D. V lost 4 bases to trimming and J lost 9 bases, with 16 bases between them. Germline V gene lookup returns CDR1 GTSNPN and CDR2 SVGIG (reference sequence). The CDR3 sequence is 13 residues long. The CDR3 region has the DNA TGTGCCTGGACCACTAACCTTTATGGTGAGCAGTTCTTC. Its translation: CAWTTNLYGEQFF.

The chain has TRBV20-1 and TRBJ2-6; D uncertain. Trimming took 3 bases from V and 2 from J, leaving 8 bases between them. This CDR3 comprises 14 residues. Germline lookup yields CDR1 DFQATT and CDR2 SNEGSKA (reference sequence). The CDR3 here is CSASPTTGANVLTF. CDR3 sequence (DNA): TGCAGTGCTAGTCCCACAACTGGGGCCAACGTCCTGACTTTC.

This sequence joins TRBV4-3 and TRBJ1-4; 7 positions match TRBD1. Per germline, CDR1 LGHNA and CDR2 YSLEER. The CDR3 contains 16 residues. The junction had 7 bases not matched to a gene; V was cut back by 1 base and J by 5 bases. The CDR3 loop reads CASSQGADRTNEKLFF. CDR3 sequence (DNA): TGCGCCAGCAGCCAAGGGGCGGACAGGACGAATGAAAAACTGTTTTTT.

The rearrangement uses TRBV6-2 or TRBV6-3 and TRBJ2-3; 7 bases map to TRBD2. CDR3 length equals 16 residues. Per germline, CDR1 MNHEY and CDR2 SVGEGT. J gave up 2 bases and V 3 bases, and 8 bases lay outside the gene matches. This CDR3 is CASSYTSGDYTDTQYF. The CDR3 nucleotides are TGTGCCAGCAGTTATACCAGCGGGGACTACACAGATACGCAGTATTTT.

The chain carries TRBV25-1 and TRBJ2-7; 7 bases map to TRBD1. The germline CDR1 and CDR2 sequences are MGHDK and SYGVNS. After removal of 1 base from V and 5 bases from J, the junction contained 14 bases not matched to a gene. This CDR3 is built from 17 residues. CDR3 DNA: TGTGCCAGCAGTGAATCCTGGGGGAGACAGGGATTTCACGAGCAGTACTTC. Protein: CASSESWGRQGFHEQYF.

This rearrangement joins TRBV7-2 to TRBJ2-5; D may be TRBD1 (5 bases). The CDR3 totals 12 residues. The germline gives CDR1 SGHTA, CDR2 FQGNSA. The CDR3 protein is CTTASGMRTQYF. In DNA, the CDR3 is TGTACGACAGCATCGGGCATGAGGACCCAGTACTTC.

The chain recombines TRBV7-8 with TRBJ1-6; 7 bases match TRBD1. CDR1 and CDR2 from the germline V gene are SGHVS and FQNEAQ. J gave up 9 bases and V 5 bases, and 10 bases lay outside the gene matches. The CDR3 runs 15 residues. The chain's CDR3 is CASSIKQGSGSPLHF. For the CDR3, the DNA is TGTGCCAGCAGCATAAAACAGGGGAGTGGTTCACCCCTCCACTTT.

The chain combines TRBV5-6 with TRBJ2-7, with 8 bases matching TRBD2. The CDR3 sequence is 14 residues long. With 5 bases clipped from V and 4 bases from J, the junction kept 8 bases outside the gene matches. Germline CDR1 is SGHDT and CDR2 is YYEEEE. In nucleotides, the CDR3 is TGTGCCAGCAGGGCGCCGGGACTAGATTACGAGCAGTACTTC. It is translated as CASRAPGLDYEQYF.

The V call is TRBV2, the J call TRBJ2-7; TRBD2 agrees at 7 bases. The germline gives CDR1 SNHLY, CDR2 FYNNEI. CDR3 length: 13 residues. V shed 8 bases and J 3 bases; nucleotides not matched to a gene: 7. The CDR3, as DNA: TGTGCCAGCCCCCCTCGCGGGAGCTACGAGCAGTACTTC. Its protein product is CASPPRGSYEQYF.

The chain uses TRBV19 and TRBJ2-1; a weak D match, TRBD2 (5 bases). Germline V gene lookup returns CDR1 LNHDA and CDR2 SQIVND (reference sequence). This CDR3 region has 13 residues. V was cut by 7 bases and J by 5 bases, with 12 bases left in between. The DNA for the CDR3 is TGTGCCAGTAAGGAAGCGGACCACAATGAGCAGTTCTTC. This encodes CASKEADHNEQFF.

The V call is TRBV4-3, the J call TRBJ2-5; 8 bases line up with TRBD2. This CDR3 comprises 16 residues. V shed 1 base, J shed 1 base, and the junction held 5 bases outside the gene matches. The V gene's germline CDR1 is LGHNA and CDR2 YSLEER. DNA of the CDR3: TGCGCCAGCAGCCAAGCGGGAGGGCCTCTCCAAGAGACCCAGTACTTC. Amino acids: CASSQAGGPLQETQYF.

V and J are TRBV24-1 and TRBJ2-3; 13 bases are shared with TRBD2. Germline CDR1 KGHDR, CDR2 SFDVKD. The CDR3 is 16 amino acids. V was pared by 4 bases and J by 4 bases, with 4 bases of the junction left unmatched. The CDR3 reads CATSDRTSGRADTQYF. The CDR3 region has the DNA TGTGCCACCAGTGACCGCACTAGCGGGAGGGCAGATACGCAGTATTTT.

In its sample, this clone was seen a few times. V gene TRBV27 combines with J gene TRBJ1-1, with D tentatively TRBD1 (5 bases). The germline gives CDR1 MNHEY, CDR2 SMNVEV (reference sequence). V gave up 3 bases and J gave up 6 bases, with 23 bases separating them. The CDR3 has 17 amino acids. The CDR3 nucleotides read TGTGCCAGCAGTTTTAGCCCGACCGACAGTATGATTTCTGAAGCTTTCTTT. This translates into CASSFSPTDSMISEAFF.

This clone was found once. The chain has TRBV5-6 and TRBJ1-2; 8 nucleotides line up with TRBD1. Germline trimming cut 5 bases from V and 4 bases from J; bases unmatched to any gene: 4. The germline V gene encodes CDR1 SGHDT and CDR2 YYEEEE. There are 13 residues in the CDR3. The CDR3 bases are TGTGCCAGCAGGGAGGACAGGGCCTATGGCTACACCTTC. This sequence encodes CASREDRAYGYTF. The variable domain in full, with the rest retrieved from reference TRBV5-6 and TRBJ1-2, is DAGVTQSPTHLIKTRGQQVTLRCSPKSGHDTVSWYQQALGQGPQFIFQYYEEEERQRGNFPDRFSGHQFPNYSSELNVNALLLGDSALYLCASREDRAYGYTFGSGTRLTVV.

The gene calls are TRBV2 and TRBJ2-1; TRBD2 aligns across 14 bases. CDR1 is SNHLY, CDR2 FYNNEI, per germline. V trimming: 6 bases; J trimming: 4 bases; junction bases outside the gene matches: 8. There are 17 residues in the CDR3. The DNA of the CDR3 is TGTGCCAGCAGCGACCTGGGACTAGCGGGAGATTACAATGAGCAGTTCTTC. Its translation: CASSDLGLAGDYNEQFF.

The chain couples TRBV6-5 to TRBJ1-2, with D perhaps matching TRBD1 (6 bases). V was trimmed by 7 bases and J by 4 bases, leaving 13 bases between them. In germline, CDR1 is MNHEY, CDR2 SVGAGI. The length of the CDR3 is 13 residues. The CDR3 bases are TGTGCCAGCAAACGGACAGCTCTCTATGGCTACACCTTC. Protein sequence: CASKRTALYGYTF.

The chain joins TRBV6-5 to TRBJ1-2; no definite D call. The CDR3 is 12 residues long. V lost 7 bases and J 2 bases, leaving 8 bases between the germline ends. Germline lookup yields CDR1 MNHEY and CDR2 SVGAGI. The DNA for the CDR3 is TGTGCCAGCACCGCGGCCAACTATGGCTACACCTTC. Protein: CASTAANYGYTF.

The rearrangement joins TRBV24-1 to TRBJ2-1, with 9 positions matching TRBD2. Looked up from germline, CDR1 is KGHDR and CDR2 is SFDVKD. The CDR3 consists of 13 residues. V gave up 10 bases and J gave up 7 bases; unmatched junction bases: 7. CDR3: CATQIAGVNEQFF. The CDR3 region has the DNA TGTGCCACTCAGATAGCGGGAGTTAATGAGCAGTTCTTC.

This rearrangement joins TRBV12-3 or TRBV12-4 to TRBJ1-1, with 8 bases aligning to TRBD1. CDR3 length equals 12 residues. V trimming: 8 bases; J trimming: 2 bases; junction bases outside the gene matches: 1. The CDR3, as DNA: TGTGCCAGCGACAGGGGAAACACTGAAGCTTTCTTT. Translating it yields CASDRGNTEAFF.

Written as DNA, the CDR3 is TGTGCCAGCAGCTTCGGCAGACTCTCTGGGGCCAACGTCCTGACTTTC. Translating it yields CASSFGRLSGANVLTF. The rearrangement joins TRBV7-2 to TRBJ2-6; D is ambiguous. CDR1 and CDR2 (germline): SGHTA, FQGNSA. The ends were cut back, 3 bases at V and 0 bases at J, with 9 bases in the middle. The CDR3 sequence is 16 residues long. Full variable domain (missing parts from reference TRBV7-2 and TRBJ2-6): GAGVSQSPSNKVTEKGKDVELRCDPISGHTALYWYRQSLGQGLEFLIYFQGNSAPDKSGLPSDRFSAERTGGSVSTLTIQRTQQEDSAVYLCASSFGRLSGANVLTFGAGSRLTVL.

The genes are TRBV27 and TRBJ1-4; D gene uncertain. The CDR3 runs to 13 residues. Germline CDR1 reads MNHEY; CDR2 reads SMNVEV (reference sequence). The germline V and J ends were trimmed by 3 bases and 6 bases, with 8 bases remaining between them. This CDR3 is CASSFSPDEKLFF. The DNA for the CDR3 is TGTGCCAGCAGTTTTAGCCCAGATGAAAAACTGTTTTTT.

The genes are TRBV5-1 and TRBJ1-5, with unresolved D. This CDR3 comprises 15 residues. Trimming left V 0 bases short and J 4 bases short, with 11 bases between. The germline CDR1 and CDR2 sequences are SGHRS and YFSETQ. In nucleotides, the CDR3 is TGCGCCAGCAGCTTGGACGGGGTCGGTAATCAGCCCCAGCATTTT. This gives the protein CASSLDGVGNQPQHF.

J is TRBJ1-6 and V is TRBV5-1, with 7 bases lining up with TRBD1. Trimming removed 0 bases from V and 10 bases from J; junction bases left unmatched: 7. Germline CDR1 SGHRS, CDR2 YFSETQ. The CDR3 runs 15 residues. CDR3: CASSLVDRVGSPLHF. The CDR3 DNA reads TGCGCCAGCAGCTTGGTCGACAGGGTAGGGTCACCCCTCCACTTT.

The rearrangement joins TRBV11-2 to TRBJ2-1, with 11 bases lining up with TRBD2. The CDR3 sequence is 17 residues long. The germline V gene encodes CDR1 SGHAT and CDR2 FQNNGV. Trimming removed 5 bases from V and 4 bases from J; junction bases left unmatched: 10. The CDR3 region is CASSLGLAGGPYNEQFF. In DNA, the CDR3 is TGTGCCAGCAGCCTAGGATTAGCGGGAGGGCCGTACAATGAGCAGTTCTTC. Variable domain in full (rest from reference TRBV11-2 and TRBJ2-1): EAGVAQSPRYKIIEKRQSVAFWCNPISGHATLYWYQQILGQGPKLLIQFQNNGVVDDSQLPKDRFSAERLKGVDSTLKIQPAKLEDSAVYLCASSLGLAGGPYNEQFFGPGTRLTVL.

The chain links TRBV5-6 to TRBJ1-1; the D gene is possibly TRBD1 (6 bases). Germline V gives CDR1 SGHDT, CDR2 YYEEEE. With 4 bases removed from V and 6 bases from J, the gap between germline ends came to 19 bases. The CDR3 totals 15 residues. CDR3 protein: CASSAAGVDVAEAFF. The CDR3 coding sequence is TGTGCCAGCAGCGCGGCAGGGGTAGACGTAGCTGAAGCTTTCTTT.

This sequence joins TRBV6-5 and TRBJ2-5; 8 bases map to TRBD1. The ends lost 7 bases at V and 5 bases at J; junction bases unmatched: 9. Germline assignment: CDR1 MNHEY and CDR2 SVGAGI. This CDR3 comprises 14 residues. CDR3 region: CASNPGQGGETQYF. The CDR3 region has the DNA TGTGCCAGCAACCCTGGACAGGGTGGGGAGACCCAGTACTTC.

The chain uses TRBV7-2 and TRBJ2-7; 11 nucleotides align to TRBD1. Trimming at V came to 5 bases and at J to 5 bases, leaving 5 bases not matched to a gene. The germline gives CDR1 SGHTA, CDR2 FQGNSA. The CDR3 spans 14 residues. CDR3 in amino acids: CASSPDRGRNEQYF. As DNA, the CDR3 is TGTGCCAGCAGCCCGGACAGGGGGCGAAACGAGCAGTACTTC.